This T cell receptor beta chain was documented in a study of T-cell reconstitution after alpha-beta-depleted transplantation in children. Unique molecular identifiers tagged the TCRbeta library. TCRdb ran MiXCR on the PCR reads and lists one entry per CDR3 protein. Altogether a few hundred thousand distinct CDR3 sequences are present, over 9% being singletons, with the ten largest covering 2.4%. J lost 6 bases, V lost 2 bases, and 8 bases had no gene match. The CDR3 length is 16 residues. CDR1 SGHTA and CDR2 FQGNSA come from the germline V gene. Sequenced material: PBMCs from the stem cell graft donor, taken from the stem cell graft. This chain connects TRBV7-2 to TRBJ2-2, with 8 nucleotides matching TRBD2. The receptor was isolated from a human donor who donated a stem cell graft to a child with acute lymphoblastic leukemia. The CDR3 loop is CASSLRTSMLAGELFF. CDR3 nucleotides: TGTGCCAGCAGCTTAAGGACTAGCATGTTGGCCGGGGAGCTGTTTTTT.